A single sample gave rise to the 9 T cell receptor beta chains below, sequenced in a study of cytomegalovirus exposure and HLA in healthy donors. The PCR ran on 60 Vbeta and 13 Jbeta primers. Produced via immunoSEQ multiplex PCR; TCRdb's table is partial and in-frame only. The table counts 35,000 to 50,000 clones; more than 3% lies in the top ten. The sequenced sample consisted of PBMCs. The receptor source for this set is a woman aged 25 to 45 in good health and CMV-seropositive.

The chain combines TRBV5-1 with TRBJ2-4; D uncertain. The CDR3 covers 14 residues. CDR1 and CDR2 from the germline V gene are SGHRS and YFSETQ. V gave up 2 bases and J gave up 7 bases, with 13 bases separating them. The CDR3 sequence: CASSLAGSSNIQYF. In nucleotides, the CDR3 is TGCGCCAGCAGCTTAGCCGGGTCCTCCAACATTCAGTACTTC.

The J gene is TRBJ2-5, the V gene TRBV15; a weak D match, TRBD2 (6 bases). Germline CDR1 reads LNHNV; CDR2 reads YYDKDF (reference sequence). The CDR3 is 16 residues long. The V gene lost 0 bases and the J gene lost 4 bases, with 15 bases spanning the gap. The CDR3 bases are TGTGCCACCAGCAGAGACATTTTAGCGGCACGAGAGACCCAGTACTTC. Amino acid sequence: CATSRDILAARETQYF. The complete variable domain, with remaining parts taken from reference TRBV15 and TRBJ2-5, reads DAMVIQNPRYQVTQFGKPVTLSCSQTLNHNVMYWYQQKSSQAPKLLFHYYDKDFNNEADTPDNFQSRRPNTSFCFLDIRSPGLGDTAMYLCATSRDILAARETQYFGPGTRLLVL.

The rearrangement links TRBV5-1 to TRBJ2-3; D possibly corresponds to TRBD1 (5 bases). This CDR3 spans 16 amino acids. V shed 0 bases and J shed 0 bases, with 11 bases lying between them. Per the germline V gene, CDR1 is SGHRS and CDR2 is YFSETQ. The CDR3 here is CASSLVNRGSTDTQYF. The CDR3 DNA sequence: TGCGCCAGCAGCTTGGTGAATAGGGGTAGCACAGATACGCAGTATTTT. Full variable domain (rest looked up from reference TRBV5-1 and TRBJ2-3): KAGVTQTPRYLIKTRGQQVTLSCSPISGHRSVSWYQQTPGQGLQFLFEYFSETQRNKGNFPGRFSGRQFSNSRSEMNVSTLELGDSALYLCASSLVNRGSTDTQYFGPGTRLTVL.

The V call is TRBV4-1, the J call TRBJ1-5, with 7 bases lining up with TRBD1. Germline loops: CDR1 MGHRA, CDR2 YSYEKL. The CDR3 consists of 18 residues. V was clipped by 2 bases and J by 0 bases; unmatched bases: 10. This CDR3 is CASSQRWGQTYSNQPQHF. The CDR3 DNA reads as TGCGCCAGCAGCCAAAGATGGGGACAGACCTATAGCAATCAGCCCCAGCATTTT.

The V and J genes are TRBV6-4 and TRBJ2-3, with TRBD1 identical over 11 bases. CDR3 length: 15 amino acids. CDR1 is MRHNA and CDR2 is SNTAGT in the germline V gene. Losses at the gene ends were 0 bases for V and 4 bases for J; bases not matched to a gene: 0. The CDR3: CASSDSGQGADTQYF. The CDR3, as DNA: TGTGCCAGCAGTGACTCGGGACAGGGGGCAGATACGCAGTATTTT.

V and J are TRBV7-8 and TRBJ2-7, with 9 bases matching TRBD1. J lost 3 bases, V lost 4 bases, and 13 bases had no gene match. There are 17 residues in the CDR3. Germline CDR1 SGHVS, CDR2 FQNEAQ. CDR3 DNA: TGTGCCAGCAGCTCCGGGACAGGGAGGGTGGTGGGCTACGAGCAGTACTTC. Translated: CASSSGTGRVVGYEQYF.

V usage is TRBV7-2 and J usage is TRBJ1-6, with 8 bases that match TRBD1. Germline V gives CDR1 SGHTA, CDR2 FQGNSA. The length of the CDR3 is 16 residues. V lost 3 bases to trimming and J lost 9 bases; unmatched junction nucleotides: 10. The CDR3 loop reads CASSFTPGQGSSPLHF. Written as DNA, the CDR3 is TGTGCCAGCAGCTTCACCCCCGGACAGGGTAGTTCACCCCTCCACTTT.

The chain recombines TRBV5-6 with TRBJ1-1; the D is unclear. CDR3 size: 12 residues. Trimming removed 1 base from V and 7 bases from J, with 8 bases in between. Germline V lookup: CDR1 SGHDT, CDR2 YYEEEE. CDR3 sequence reads: CASSLSSGEAFF. The CDR3 bases are TGTGCCAGCAGCTTGAGTTCGGGTGAAGCTTTCTTT.

This chain links TRBV5-1 with TRBJ1-4; 9 bases map to TRBD1. The CDR3 sequence is 14 residues long. The germline CDR1 and CDR2 sequences are SGHRS and YFSETQ. The V and J ends lost 3 bases and 5 bases, in that order; junction bases with no gene match: 2. The CDR3 nucleotides are TGCGCCAGCAGCTCCGGGACAGGGAATGAAAAACTGTTTTTT. Protein product: CASSSGTGNEKLFF.